Following are 17 T cell receptor beta chains from one sample sequenced in a study of blood T cell repertoires in COVID-19. The table came from immunoSEQ multiplex PCR; TCRdb's copy has only in-frame clones and leaves some out. The table includes approximately 74,000 clones, roughly 88% detected once. Material for sequencing was peripheral blood. The receptors were sampled from a man between 65 and 85 years old with acute or convalescent COVID-19.

This chain connects TRBV11-2 to TRBJ1-4; unclear D gene. Trimming removed 4 bases from V and 0 bases from J, with 15 bases in between. The CDR3 runs to 17 residues. Germline V CDR1 and CDR2: SGHAT, FQNNGV. CDR3 coding DNA: TGTGCCAGCAGCTCTGGCCGAGCGGTTGCAACTAATGAAAAACTGTTTTTT. It yields the protein CASSSGRAVATNEKLFF.

CDR3 loop: CASSFGHQGASEKLFF. The CDR3 nucleotides read TGCGCCAGCAGCTTTGGTCACCAGGGGGCAAGTGAAAAACTGTTTTTT. The rearrangement joins TRBV5-1 to TRBJ1-4; the match to TRBD1 covers 8 bases. Germline V lookup: CDR1 SGHRS, CDR2 YFSETQ. This CDR3 region has 16 residues. V dropped 2 bases and J dropped 7; count of bases not matched to a gene: 10. Full variable domain (missing parts from reference TRBV5-1 and TRBJ1-4): KAGVTQTPRYLIKTRGQQVTLSCSPISGHRSVSWYQQTPGQGLQFLFEYFSETQRNKGNFPGRFSGRQFSNSRSEMNVSTLELGDSALYLCASSFGHQGASEKLFFGSGTQLSVL.

The sample holds one count of this clone. The V call is TRBV5-1, the J call TRBJ1-6, with D possibly being TRBD1 (6 bases). Trimming removed 4 bases from V and 7 bases from J, with 15 bases in between. CDR1 and CDR2 (germline): SGHRS, YFSETQ. The CDR3 sequence is 15 residues long. The CDR3 here is CASSPNGQQNSPLHF. The CDR3 DNA is TGCGCCAGCAGCCCAAATGGACAGCAAAATTCACCCCTCCACTTT.

The chain couples TRBV19 to TRBJ2-5, with D possibly matching TRBD1 (6 bases). The germline gives CDR1 LNHDA, CDR2 SQIVND (reference sequence). The V end lost 1 base, the J end lost 1 base, and 10 bases lay between the germline ends. The CDR3 is 15 amino acids. CDR3 sequence reads: CASSIVTGTQETQYF. In DNA, the CDR3 is TGTGCCAGTAGTATAGTTACAGGGACCCAAGAGACCCAGTACTTC.

J is TRBJ2-1 and V is TRBV11-2, with D perhaps TRBD2 (6 bases). V lost 3 bases and J lost 1, with 10 bases in between. Germline assignment: CDR1 SGHAT and CDR2 FQNNGV. This CDR3 spans 15 amino acids. The CDR3 sequence is CASSFGTRSYNEQFF. The CDR3 DNA reads TGTGCCAGCAGCTTCGGGACTCGTTCCTACAATGAGCAGTTCTTC.

This chain joins TRBV18 and TRBJ2-3; D might be TRBD1 (6 bases). Germline loops: CDR1 KGHSH, CDR2 LQKENI. Trimming stripped 0 bases from V and 6 bases from J, with 10 bases between. The CDR3 is made up of 14 amino acids. The CDR3 reads CASSPPPGDDTQYF. CDR3 sequence (DNA): TGTGCCAGCTCACCACCGCCAGGGGACGATACGCAGTATTTT.

The chain is built from TRBV5-1 and TRBJ2-7, with TRBD1 as a possible D gene (6 bases). CDR3 length: 14 amino acids. Trimming cost V 1 base and J 6 bases, with 14 bases left between them. Looked up from germline, CDR1 is SGHRS and CDR2 is YFSETQ. CDR3 region: CASSLHLQGSEQYF. The CDR3 DNA reads as TGCGCCAGCAGCTTGCACCTACAGGGATCCGAGCAGTACTTC.

V usage is TRBV28 and J usage is TRBJ1-2, with a weak D call TRBD1 (6 bases). V was shortened by 3 bases and J by 8 bases, with 13 bases between the two germline ends. The CDR3 extends over 13 amino acids. Germline V gene sequence: CDR1 MDHEN, CDR2 SYDVKM. CDR3 amino acids: CASSLNRAGGYTF. In DNA, the CDR3 is TGTGCCAGCAGTTTGAACAGGGCGGGCGGCTACACCTTC.

The chain carries TRBV10-1 and TRBJ2-5; 9 bases fit TRBD1. After removal of 2 bases from V and 3 bases from J, the junction contained 4 bases not matched to a gene. The CDR3 has 15 amino acids. Per germline, CDR1 WNHNN and CDR2 SYGVQD (reference sequence). CDR3 in amino acids: CASSETGTGKETQYF. The CDR3 DNA follows: TGCGCCAGCAGTGAGACCGGGACAGGGAAAGAGACCCAGTACTTC.

The V call is TRBV7-2, the J call TRBJ2-3, with 8 positions matching TRBD1. Germline CDR1 reads SGHTA; CDR2 reads FQGNSA. This CDR3 is 15 amino acids long. Trimming removed 1 base from V and 3 bases from J; junction bases left unmatched: 3. The CDR3 DNA reads as TGTGCCAGCAGCTTAGGTCAGGGGGCGACAGATACGCAGTATTTT. Encoded protein: CASSLGQGATDTQYF.

The rearrangement links TRBV2 to TRBJ1-6; D not certain. This CDR3 contains 14 residues. In germline, CDR1 is SNHLY, CDR2 FYNNEI. V was clipped by 5 bases and J by 0 bases, with 5 bases between them. The CDR3 bases are TGTGCCAGCAGTAGCGGCTCCTATAATTCACCCCTCCACTTT. Its protein is CASSSGSYNSPLHF.

The CDR3 region is CASSLAWGLEGQPQHF. For the CDR3, the DNA is TGTGCCAGCAGCTTGGCCTGGGGTTTAGAGGGTCAGCCCCAGCATTTT. The chain is built from TRBV5-5 and TRBJ1-5; D is unclear. Trimming pared 0 bases from V and 6 bases from J, leaving 16 bases between. Germline loops: CDR1 SGHKS, CDR2 YYEKEE (reference sequence). This CDR3 has 16 residues.

The chain couples TRBV9 to TRBJ1-6; maybe TRBD1 (5 bases). V shed 3 bases and J shed 6 bases, with 16 bases lying between them. There are 16 residues in the CDR3. Germline V gene lookup returns CDR1 SGDLS and CDR2 YYNGEE. As DNA, the CDR3 is TGTGCCAGCAGCGGCTCCCCCGGGGGGGTTAATTCACCCCTCCACTTT. Protein: CASSGSPGGVNSPLHF.

This chain uses TRBV28 with TRBJ2-7, with D perhaps matching TRBD1 (6 bases). CDR1 and CDR2 from the germline V gene are MDHEN and SYDVKM. V lost 4 bases and J 4 bases, leaving 14 bases between the germline ends. This CDR3 contains 14 residues. The CDR3 bases are TGTGCCAGCAGTTACAGGGTCCCCCCGTACGAGCAGTACTTC. Encoded protein: CASSYRVPPYEQYF.

The CDR3 DNA follows: TGTGCCAGTAGTATCCTAGCGGGGGGAGGCAATGAGCAGTTCTTC. Amino acid sequence: CASSILAGGGNEQFF. The rearrangement links TRBV19 to TRBJ2-1; TRBD2 agrees at 11 bases. Germline trimming cut 3 bases from V and 6 bases from J; bases unmatched to any gene: 4. Germline V gene lookup returns CDR1 LNHDA and CDR2 SQIVND (reference sequence). This CDR3 has 15 amino acids.

J is TRBJ2-1 and V is TRBV5-1, with 9 bases aligning to TRBD2. With 4 bases clipped from V and 7 bases from J, the junction kept 9 bases outside the gene matches. Germline V gene data show CDR1 as SGHRS and CDR2 as YFSETQ. The CDR3 spans 15 residues. CDR3 nucleotide sequence: TGCGCCAGCAGCCCTAGCGGGACAATCAGGAATGAGCAGTTCTTC. Translation: CASSPSGTIRNEQFF.

The V call is TRBV28, the J call TRBJ1-5; D perhaps matches TRBD1 (5 bases). This CDR3 contains 13 residues. Germline values: CDR1 MDHEN, CDR2 SYDVKM. V was cut by 5 bases and J by 5 bases, with 10 bases left in between. The CDR3 here is CASSPPGHQPQHF. In DNA form, the CDR3 reads TGTGCCAGCAGTCCGCCAGGGCATCAGCCCCAGCATTTT.